This TCR beta chain comes out of a study of OX40 agonist ivuxolimab in advanced cancers. Trimming pared 5 bases from V and 5 bases from J, leaving 13 bases between. CDR1 and CDR2 from the germline V gene are MNHNY and SVGAGI (reference sequence). The CDR3 runs to 14 residues. Repertoires were generated with immunoSEQ multiplex PCR, while TCRdb's copy carries only in-frame clones and drops some. The sample yields just over 70,000 clones, 80% to 85% seen once. Source: CD4+ or CD8+ T cells sorted from blood, taken in a trial of the OX40 agonist ivuxolimab. The genes are TRBV6-6 and TRBJ2-1, with D tentatively TRBD2 (5 bases). The clonotype comes from an adult with an advanced solid tumor such as melanoma, head and neck, liver or kidney cancer. CDR3 loop: CASSRTRLNNEQFF. The CDR3 DNA sequence: TGTGCCAGCAGTCGGACTCGTCTCAACAATGAGCAGTTCTTC.